The TCR beta chain described here comes from a study of blood T cells in healthy people across ages. The authors ran a second PCR of roughly 6 to 12 cycles using a sample-barcoded 5' primer and a J-beta primer mix. CDR3-containing paired-end reads numbered at least 2.5 million in each sample. A single record per CDR3 protein comes from TCRdb applying MiXCR to the 5' RACE reads. The sample records roughly 1.7 million distinct CDR3 sequences, roughly a third being singletons. Roughly 10 milliliters of peripheral blood were drawn from each donor. The V gene end was trimmed by 6 bases and the J gene end by 7 bases; junction bases not matched to a gene: 13. The CDR3 sequence is 16 residues long. The germline gives CDR1 MNHNS, CDR2 SASEGT.

The clonotype comes from a woman in her 30s in good health. This chain uses TRBV6-1 with TRBJ2-3, with 10 bases aligning to TRBD2. Source material: blood. CDR3 coding DNA: TGTGCCAGCAGCCTTATGAGCGGGGGGGCCGTATATACGCAGTATTTT. Translated, it gives CASSLMSGGAVYTQYF.